This TCR beta chain was sequenced in a study of PD-1 blockade in classical Hodgkin lymphoma. General study points: Nivolumab initiation under 1 year post-ASCT meant exclusion. By cycle point C4D1, TCR diversity had risen significantly in CD4+ cells (but not CD8+ cells). Reported baseline diversity: healthy donors highest, relapsed/refractory patients lowest.

Here immunoSEQ multiplex PCR was the method, and the copy in TCRdb shows in-frame clones only, minus some. Of 25,000 to 35,000 clones listed, more than 70% are singletons. CDR3 length: 14 amino acids. V was clipped by 2 bases and J by 5 bases, with 10 bases between them. Germline values: CDR1 SGDLS, CDR2 YYNGEE. Worth noting for this clone: Antigen unknown.

Time point meaning: cycle 4 day 1 (C4D1), after five to seven weeks of nivolumab. Autologous stem cell transplantation was followed by relapse in every patient, and brentuximab vedotin exposure varied. By magnetic negative selection, CD4+ T cells were purified from thawed PBMCs. This specimen consisted of CD4+ T cells from blood, obtained before the fourth cycle of nivolumab. This chain joins TRBV9 and TRBJ1-4, with D tentatively TRBD1 (5 bases). The source is a human donor with classical Hodgkin lymphoma. The CDR3 here is CASSVGPGNEKLFF. The CDR3 bases are TGTGCCAGCAGCGTGGGGCCAGGGAATGAAAAACTGTTTTTT.